What follows is one T cell receptor (beta chain) and its context. The antigen is undetermined. Germline-derived CDR1 and CDR2 are SEHNR and FQNEAQ (reference sequence). This CDR3 comprises 14 residues. V shed 5 bases, J shed 10 bases, and the junction held 12 bases outside the gene matches. Stem cell-like memory, regulatory, central memory and naive CD4+ cells were sorted via CD45RO/CCR7/CD25/CD127/CD95/CD27. The sample originates from a study of beta chain features in type 1 diabetes. The study's findings and limits: A potential PCR bias toward shorter templates would be equal in patient and control samples. Compared with healthy donors, patients appeared to share more similar naive, central memory and regulatory TCRB repertoires. Among patients with Type 1 diabetes, TCRB CDR3s were moderately but significantly shorter in every one of the four CD4+ subsets.

Expressed TCRB transcripts were sequenced, since all the RNA that had been isolated was reverse transcribed. TCRdb's table, derived via immunoSEQ multiplex PCR, lists solely in-frame clones and lacks some. This sample has fewer than 65,000 clones, with about 60% found just once. This rearrangement joins TRBV7-9 to TRBJ1-1, with TRBD1 identical over 8 bases. This clonotype was sampled from a woman aged 18-29 years in good health. What was sequenced was Tregs from blood. The CDR3 nucleotides are TGTGCCAGCAGCCAGACAGGGGACCCACGCAGAGCTTTCTTT. Amino acids: CASSQTGDPRRAFF. The full variable domain, completed using reference TRBV7-9 and TRBJ1-1, is DTGVSQNPRHKITKRGQNVTFRCDPISEHNRLYWYRQTLGQGPEFLTYFQNEAQLEKSRLLSDRFSAERPKGSFSTLEIQRTEQGDSAMYLCASSQTGDPRRAFFGQGTRLTVV.